This T cell receptor (beta chain) emerged from a study of blood T cell repertoires in COVID-19. For the study at large: Acute and convalescent COVID-19 specimens originated in the United States, Italy and Spain. PBMCs, B-cell-depleted T cells, or T cells provided the cDNA or gDNA that made up the material.

V lost 5 bases to trimming and J lost 4 bases; unmatched junction nucleotides: 11. The CDR3 contains 16 residues. Per germline, CDR1 SGHVS and CDR2 FQNEAQ. Under the authors' procedure: Estimates of nucleated cell counts were drawn from the amplification of reference gene primers. The data were produced by immunoSEQ multiplex PCR, yet TCRdb's version contains in-frame clones alone and is incomplete. That table furnishes V, J and clone size, whereas the DNA furnished D and trimming. This repertoire shows about 220,000 clones, roughly 84% found once; its top ten account for 3.6%. The sequenced sample was peripheral blood. The rearrangement uses TRBV7-8 and TRBJ1-3, with 7 bases that match TRBD1. This clonotype was sampled from a woman of 80 years or more with acute or convalescent COVID-19. The CDR3 here is CASSPRQGMGGNTIYF. CDR3 DNA: TGTGCCAGCAGCCCCCGACAGGGAATGGGAGGAAACACCATATATTTT.